The clone carrying this T cell receptor beta chain was counted between two and nine times. Its antigen is as yet unknown. The V gene lost 6 bases and the J gene lost 6 bases, with 10 bases spanning the gap. CDR3 length: 11 amino acids. CDR1 and CDR2 from the germline V gene are DFQATT and SNEGSKA (reference sequence). TCRdb independently ran MiXCR on the reads; one entry per CDR3 protein. The sample lists roughly 90,000 distinct CDR3 sequences, roughly a quarter seen once, with roughly 50% in the top ten. These data originate in a study of T cell repertoires in cytomegalovirus infection. The receptor comes from a human donor in good health (CMV status not recorded). Some clones in this sample may be carry-over from other donors' samples. The chain has TRBV20-1 and TRBJ2-3; TRBD2 is a possible D gene (7 bases). This material consisted of CD8+ T cells from cultured PBMCs, taken from culture after CMV antigen stimulation. CDR3 sequence (DNA): TGCAGTGCGGGAGGGGGGGATACGCAGTATTTT. Its protein is CSAGGGDTQYF.